The rows below give T cell receptor beta chains drawn from one sample of a study of blood T cell repertoires in COVID-19. The protocol was immunoSEQ multiplex PCR, while the TCRdb copy is restricted to in-frame clones and leaves out a portion. The sample has 220,000 or so clones, about 88% seen once. The material sequenced was peripheral blood. All receptors come from a woman aged 45-59 years with COVID-19, enrolled during active disease. Each CDR3 is given with its conserved first and last residue. The D gene is left open where the match is weak. Clone sizes are given selectively: once, few, many, or a class where the clone is expanded.

D gene: NA
CDR3 length: 15
J gene: TRBJ2-1
clone size: NA
V gene: TRBV30
CDR3 protein: CAWSGSAGDSNEQFF
CDR3 DNA: TGTGCCTGGAGCGGGTCGGCAGGGGATAGCAATGAGCAGTTCTTC

D gene: TRBD1
CDR3 length: 15
J gene: TRBJ2-3
clone size: NA
V gene: TRBV10-1
CDR3 protein: CASSELGTVTDTQYF
CDR3 DNA: TGCGCCAGCAGTGAACTCGGGACAGTAACAGATACGCAGTATTTT

D gene: NA
CDR3 length: 17
J gene: TRBJ2-1
clone size: once
V gene: TRBV4-1
CDR3 protein: CASSQEEPVQPGNEQFF
CDR3 DNA: TGCGCCAGCAGCCAAGAAGAACCGGTACAACCGGGCAATGAGCAGTTCTTC

D gene: TRBD1
CDR3 length: 13
J gene: TRBJ1-1
clone size: few
V gene: TRBV5-1
CDR3 protein: CASSSDRGTEAFF
CDR3 DNA: TGCGCCAGCAGCTCAGACAGGGGGACTGAAGCTTTCTTT

D gene: TRBD1
CDR3 length: 15
J gene: TRBJ2-2
clone size: NA
V gene: TRBV5-4
CDR3 protein: CASSGGTGDTGELFF
CDR3 DNA: TGTGCCAGCAGCGGGGGGACAGGGGACACCGGGGAGCTGTTTTTT

D gene: NA
CDR3 length: 14
J gene: TRBJ1-1
clone size: NA
V gene: TRBV3-1/TRBV3-2
CDR3 protein: CASSPTGRDTEAFF
CDR3 DNA: TGTGCCAGCAGCCCCACGGGCAGGGACACTGAAGCTTTCTTT

D gene: TRBD1
CDR3 length: 17
J gene: TRBJ1-2
clone size: NA
V gene: TRBV7-2
CDR3 protein: CASSPQPPGQGRGGYTF
CDR3 DNA: TGTGCCAGCAGCCCGCAGCCACCGGGACAGGGAAGAGGTGGCTACACCTTC

D gene: NA
CDR3 length: 14
J gene: TRBJ2-6
clone size: NA
V gene: TRBV28
CDR3 protein: CASSSVSGANVLTF
CDR3 DNA: TGTGCCAGCAGTTCGGTCTCTGGGGCCAACGTCCTGACTTTC

D gene: NA
CDR3 length: 14
J gene: TRBJ1-1
clone size: NA
V gene: TRBV11-2
CDR3 protein: CASSFPGLNTEAFF
CDR3 DNA: TGTGCCAGCAGCTTCCCAGGTTTGAACACTGAAGCTTTCTTT

D gene: NA
CDR3 length: 17
J gene: TRBJ1-4
clone size: NA
V gene: TRBV6-2/TRBV6-3
CDR3 protein: CASSWRDATATNEKLFF
CDR3 DNA: TGTGCCAGCAGTTGGAGGGATGCGACGGCAACTAATGAAAAACTGTTTTTT

D gene: NA
CDR3 length: 10
J gene: TRBJ1-1
clone size: NA
V gene: TRBV27
CDR3 protein: CASIGSVAFF
CDR3 DNA: TGTGCCAGCATCGGGAGCGTAGCTTTCTTT

D gene: TRBD1
CDR3 length: 15
J gene: TRBJ2-7
clone size: NA
V gene: TRBV5-8
CDR3 protein: CASSLRDRAVYEQYF
CDR3 DNA: TGTGCCAGCAGCCTACGAGACAGGGCGGTATACGAGCAGTACTTC

D gene: TRBD2
CDR3 length: 15
J gene: TRBJ2-7
clone size: NA
V gene: TRBV3-1/TRBV3-2
CDR3 protein: CASSHPTSSPYEQYF
CDR3 DNA: TGTGCCAGCAGCCACCCGACTAGCAGCCCCTACGAGCAGTACTTC

D gene: NA
CDR3 length: 16
J gene: TRBJ1-1
clone size: NA
V gene: TRBV27
CDR3 protein: CASSWFWGGPNTEAFF
CDR3 DNA: TGTGCCAGCAGTTGGTTTTGGGGGGGACCGAACACTGAAGCTTTCTTT

D gene: NA
CDR3 length: 17
J gene: TRBJ1-1
clone size: NA
V gene: TRBV19
CDR3 protein: CASSVLGPRGANTEAFF
CDR3 DNA: TGTGCCAGTAGTGTCCTAGGCCCGCGGGGGGCAAACACTGAAGCTTTCTTT

D gene: NA
CDR3 length: 18
J gene: TRBJ1-5
clone size: NA
V gene: TRBV6-4
CDR3 protein: CASSDGTDNFHSNQPQHF
CDR3 DNA: TGTGCCAGCAGTGACGGAACAGACAACTTCCATAGCAATCAGCCCCAGCATTTT

D gene: TRBD2
CDR3 length: 16
J gene: TRBJ2-3
clone size: NA
V gene: TRBV9
CDR3 protein: CASSVVAGGAADTQYF
CDR3 DNA: TGTGCCAGCAGCGTAGTGGCCGGGGGGGCGGCAGATACGCAGTATTTT

D gene: TRBD1
CDR3 length: 14
J gene: TRBJ1-5
clone size: NA
V gene: TRBV28
CDR3 protein: CASRPGQGNQPQHF
CDR3 DNA: TGTGCCAGCAGACCAGGACAGGGCAATCAGCCCCAGCATTTT

D gene: TRBD2
CDR3 length: 15
J gene: TRBJ2-3
clone size: once
V gene: TRBV11-2
CDR3 protein: CASSPSGGAWDTQYF
CDR3 DNA: TGTGCCAGCAGCCCTAGCGGGGGGGCCTGGGATACGCAGTATTTT

D gene: TRBD1
CDR3 length: 17
J gene: TRBJ2-2
clone size: NA
V gene: TRBV24-1
CDR3 protein: CATSGGQGSRRTGELFF
CDR3 DNA: TGTGCCACCAGTGGAGGACAGGGGTCTCGACGGACCGGGGAGCTGTTTTTT

D gene: TRBD1
CDR3 length: 12
J gene: TRBJ2-1
clone size: NA
V gene: TRBV5-4
CDR3 protein: CASSPRTGRSFF
CDR3 DNA: TGTGCCAGCAGCCCCCGGACAGGGAGGTCGTTCTTC

D gene: NA
CDR3 length: 14
J gene: TRBJ2-4
clone size: NA
V gene: TRBV19
CDR3 protein: CASTETVAKNIQYF
CDR3 DNA: TGTGCCAGTACCGAGACAGTAGCCAAAAACATTCAGTACTTC

D gene: NA
CDR3 length: 13
J gene: TRBJ1-3
clone size: NA
V gene: TRBV19
CDR3 protein: CASMGLGGNTIYF
CDR3 DNA: TGTGCCAGTATGGGTCTGGGCGGAAACACCATATATTTT

D gene: NA
CDR3 length: 16
J gene: TRBJ2-1
clone size: few
V gene: TRBV7-2
CDR3 protein: CASSNEGGGLSTEQFF
CDR3 DNA: TGTGCCAGCAGCAACGAGGGGGGGGGCCTAAGCACTGAGCAGTTCTTC

D gene: NA
CDR3 length: 16
J gene: TRBJ1-6
clone size: NA
V gene: TRBV19
CDR3 protein: CASSPPGGGSSSPLHF
CDR3 DNA: TGTGCCAGTAGTCCTCCAGGCGGAGGTTCAAGTTCACCCCTCCACTTT

D gene: TRBD2
CDR3 length: 16
J gene: TRBJ2-5
clone size: NA
V gene: TRBV3-1/TRBV3-2
CDR3 protein: CASSQPSGGSQETQYF
CDR3 DNA: TGTGCCAGCAGCCAACCTAGCGGGGGGTCACAAGAGACCCAGTACTTC

D gene: TRBD2
CDR3 length: 15
J gene: TRBJ2-5
clone size: NA
V gene: TRBV28
CDR3 protein: CASSPRPSGVGTQYF
CDR3 DNA: TGTGCCAGCAGTCCCCGCCCCAGCGGGGTAGGTACCCAGTACTTC

D gene: TRBD1
CDR3 length: 16
J gene: TRBJ1-2
clone size: NA
V gene: TRBV7-2
CDR3 protein: CASSLDRGRAGNGYTF
CDR3 DNA: TGTGCCAGCAGCTTAGACAGGGGGCGCGCAGGGAATGGCTACACCTTC

D gene: TRBD1
CDR3 length: 13
J gene: TRBJ1-5
clone size: NA
V gene: TRBV19
CDR3 protein: CASTGTGARPQHF
CDR3 DNA: TGTGCCAGTACCGGGACAGGGGCGAGGCCCCAGCATTTT

D gene: NA
CDR3 length: 13
J gene: TRBJ1-1
clone size: NA
V gene: TRBV11-3
CDR3 protein: CASSQGDFPEAFF
CDR3 DNA: TGTGCCAGCAGCCAAGGGGATTTCCCCGAAGCTTTCTTT

D gene: NA
CDR3 length: 12
J gene: TRBJ1-5
clone size: NA
V gene: TRBV28
CDR3 protein: CASSWGYQPQHF
CDR3 DNA: TGTGCCAGCAGTTGGGGCTATCAGCCCCAGCATTTT

D gene: NA
CDR3 length: 14
J gene: TRBJ1-2
clone size: NA
V gene: TRBV6-1
CDR3 protein: CASSEAGGAYGYTF
CDR3 DNA: TGTGCCAGCAGTGAAGCAGGGGGTGCCTATGGCTACACCTTC

D gene: NA
CDR3 length: 16
J gene: TRBJ1-6
clone size: NA
V gene: TRBV5-5
CDR3 protein: CASSSAISSYNSPLHF
CDR3 DNA: TGTGCCAGCAGTTCCGCCATTAGCTCCTATAATTCACCCCTCCACTTT

D gene: TRBD2
CDR3 length: 17
J gene: TRBJ2-2
clone size: NA
V gene: TRBV5-1
CDR3 protein: CASSLVRVAGALTELFF
CDR3 DNA: TGCGCCAGCAGCTTGGTCAGGGTAGCGGGGGCACTAACGGAGCTGTTTTTT

D gene: TRBD1
CDR3 length: 15
J gene: TRBJ2-3
clone size: NA
V gene: TRBV4-1
CDR3 protein: CASSQESGGWDTQYF
CDR3 DNA: TGCGCCAGCAGCCAAGAATCAGGGGGTTGGGATACGCAGTATTTT

D gene: TRBD1
CDR3 length: 15
J gene: TRBJ2-1
clone size: NA
V gene: TRBV27
CDR3 protein: CASSLAGTAYNEQFF
CDR3 DNA: TGTGCCAGCAGTTTGGCCGGGACAGCTTACAATGAGCAGTTCTTC

D gene: NA
CDR3 length: 16
J gene: TRBJ2-7
clone size: NA
V gene: TRBV30
CDR3 protein: CAWNRRGAGTLGEQYF
CDR3 DNA: TGTGCCTGGAATAGGCGTGGGGCAGGGACTTTGGGCGAGCAGTACTTC

D gene: TRBD2
CDR3 length: 19
J gene: TRBJ2-1
clone size: NA
V gene: TRBV4-2
CDR3 protein: CASSQDVGAGGRSYNEQFF
CDR3 DNA: TGTGCCAGCAGCCAAGATGTGGGAGCGGGGGGCCGCTCCTACAATGAGCAGTTCTTC

D gene: NA
CDR3 length: 15
J gene: TRBJ1-6
clone size: NA
V gene: TRBV27
CDR3 protein: CASSFNRGGNSPLHF
CDR3 DNA: TGTGCCAGCAGTTTTAACCGGGGAGGGAATTCACCCCTCCACTTT

D gene: TRBD2
CDR3 length: 16
J gene: TRBJ2-3
clone size: NA
V gene: TRBV28
CDR3 protein: CASSLRVAGFTDTQYF
CDR3 DNA: TGTGCCAGCAGTTTAAGAGTAGCGGGGTTCACAGATACGCAGTATTTT

D gene: NA
CDR3 length: 14
J gene: TRBJ2-2
clone size: NA
V gene: TRBV21-1
CDR3 protein: CAMDPSVNTGELFF
CDR3 DNA: TGTGCTATGGACCCTAGCGTGAACACCGGGGAGCTGTTTTTT

D gene: NA
CDR3 length: 14
J gene: TRBJ2-2
clone size: NA
V gene: TRBV19
CDR3 protein: CASTPQGGTGELFF
CDR3 DNA: TGTGCCAGTACCCCCCAAGGGGGTACCGGGGAGCTGTTTTTT

D gene: NA
CDR3 length: 14
J gene: TRBJ2-7
clone size: NA
V gene: TRBV11-2
CDR3 protein: CASSYSSGTYEQYF
CDR3 DNA: TGTGCCAGCAGCTACTCGTCAGGGACCTACGAGCAGTACTTC

D gene: TRBD1
CDR3 length: 15
J gene: TRBJ1-6
clone size: NA
V gene: TRBV7-3
CDR3 protein: CASSRGDSANSPLHF
CDR3 DNA: TGTGCCAGCAGCCGCGGGGACAGTGCAAATTCACCCCTCCACTTT

D gene: NA
CDR3 length: 18
J gene: TRBJ1-2
clone size: NA
V gene: TRBV9
CDR3 protein: CASSVALTGVTRDYGYTF
CDR3 DNA: TGTGCCAGCAGCGTAGCCCTTACGGGGGTAACGAGGGACTATGGCTACACCTTC

D gene: NA
CDR3 length: 14
J gene: TRBJ1-5
clone size: NA
V gene: TRBV15
CDR3 protein: CATSPGGGNQPQHF
CDR3 DNA: TGTGCCACCAGCCCGGGCGGGGGAAATCAGCCCCAGCATTTT

D gene: TRBD1
CDR3 length: 16
J gene: TRBJ1-4
clone size: few
V gene: TRBV28
CDR3 protein: CASSSPGQGAGEKLFF
CDR3 DNA: TGTGCCAGCAGTTCCCCGGGACAGGGGGCAGGTGAAAAACTGTTTTTT

D gene: NA
CDR3 length: 14
J gene: TRBJ2-1
clone size: NA
V gene: TRBV6-5
CDR3 protein: CASSRRGSNNEQFF
CDR3 DNA: TGTGCCAGCAGCCGCCGGGGATCAAACAATGAGCAGTTCTTC

D gene: TRBD1
CDR3 length: 14
J gene: TRBJ2-5
clone size: few
V gene: TRBV2
CDR3 protein: CASSRDRGVETQYF
CDR3 DNA: TGTGCCAGCAGTCGCGACAGGGGAGTGGAGACCCAGTACTTC

D gene: NA
CDR3 length: 14
J gene: TRBJ1-3
clone size: few
V gene: TRBV27
CDR3 protein: CASSKGGAGNTIYF
CDR3 DNA: TGTGCCAGCAGTAAAGGGGGGGCTGGAAACACCATATATTTT

D gene: TRBD1
CDR3 length: 16
J gene: TRBJ2-6
clone size: NA
V gene: TRBV2
CDR3 protein: CASTTGGLSGANVLTF
CDR3 DNA: TGTGCCAGCACCACAGGGGGCCTCTCTGGGGCCAACGTCCTGACTTTC

D gene: TRBD1
CDR3 length: 15
J gene: TRBJ2-7
clone size: NA
V gene: TRBV28
CDR3 protein: CASSGQGVLIYEQYF
CDR3 DNA: TGTGCCAGCAGTGGACAGGGGGTTCTCATCTACGAGCAGTACTTC

D gene: NA
CDR3 length: 12
J gene: TRBJ2-7
clone size: NA
V gene: TRBV7-2
CDR3 protein: CASSLSSYEQYF
CDR3 DNA: TGTGCCAGCAGCTTGAGCTCCTACGAGCAGTACTTC

D gene: NA
CDR3 length: 17
J gene: TRBJ2-5
clone size: NA
V gene: TRBV11-2
CDR3 protein: CASSLVRKDSTQETQYF
CDR3 DNA: TGTGCCAGCAGCTTAGTTCGGAAGGACTCGACTCAAGAGACCCAGTACTTC

D gene: NA
CDR3 length: 13
J gene: TRBJ2-3
clone size: NA
V gene: TRBV15
CDR3 protein: CATVTGGTDTQYF
CDR3 DNA: TGTGCCACCGTGACGGGGGGCACAGATACGCAGTATTTT